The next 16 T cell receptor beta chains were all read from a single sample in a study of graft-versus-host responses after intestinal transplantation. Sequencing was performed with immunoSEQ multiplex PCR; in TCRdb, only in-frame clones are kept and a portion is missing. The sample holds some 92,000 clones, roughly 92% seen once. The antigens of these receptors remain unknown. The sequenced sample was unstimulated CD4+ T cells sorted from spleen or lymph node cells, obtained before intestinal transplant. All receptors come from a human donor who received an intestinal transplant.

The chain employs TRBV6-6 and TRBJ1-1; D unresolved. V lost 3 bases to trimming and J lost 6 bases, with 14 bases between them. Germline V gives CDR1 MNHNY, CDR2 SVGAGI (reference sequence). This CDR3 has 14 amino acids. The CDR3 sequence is CASSYDGPRAEAFF. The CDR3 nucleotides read TGTGCCAGCAGTTATGACGGGCCAAGGGCTGAAGCTTTCTTT.

Here the CDR3 reads CASSLVGLAGGGYEQYF. The CDR3 nucleotides are TGTGCCAGCAGCTTAGTAGGGCTAGCGGGAGGAGGGTACGAGCAGTACTTC. The chain employs TRBV7-2 and TRBJ2-7; 11 bases align to TRBD2. Germline trimming cut 1 base from V and 4 bases from J; bases unmatched to any gene: 9. Germline V gene lookup returns CDR1 SGHTA and CDR2 FQGNSA. There are 17 residues in the CDR3.

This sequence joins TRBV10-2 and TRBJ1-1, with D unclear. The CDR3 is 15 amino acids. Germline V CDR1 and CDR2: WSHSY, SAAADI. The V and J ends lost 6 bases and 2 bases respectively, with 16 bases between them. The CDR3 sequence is CASSPPYSSNTEAFF. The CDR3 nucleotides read TGCGCCAGCAGCCCCCCTTACAGCTCAAACACTGAAGCTTTCTTT.

CDR3 DNA: TGTGCCAGCAGCTTAGATCTGCAACTCCTGTACTCCTACGAGCAGTACTTC. As protein: CASSLDLQLLYSYEQYF. V usage is TRBV11-2 and J usage is TRBJ2-7; unclear D gene. The V gene lost 0 bases and the J gene lost 0 bases, with 15 bases spanning the gap. Germline V gene lookup returns CDR1 SGHAT and CDR2 FQNNGV. The CDR3 extends over 17 amino acids.

CDR3 region: CASSPQGTEKLFF. The CDR3 bases are TGTGCCAGCAGTCCCCAGGGGACTGAAAAACTGTTTTTT. The chain carries TRBV27 and TRBJ1-4, with TRBD1 as a possible D gene (6 bases). V lost 5 bases and J 7 bases, leaving 11 bases between the germline ends. The germline CDR1 and CDR2 sequences are MNHEY and SMNVEV (reference sequence). The CDR3 covers 13 residues.

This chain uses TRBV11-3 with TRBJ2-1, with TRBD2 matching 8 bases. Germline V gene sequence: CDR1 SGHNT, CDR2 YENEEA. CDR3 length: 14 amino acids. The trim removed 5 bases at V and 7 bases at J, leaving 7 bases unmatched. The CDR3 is CASSLSGSWNEQFF. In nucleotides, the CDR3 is TGTGCCAGCAGCCTGAGCGGGAGCTGGAATGAGCAGTTCTTC.

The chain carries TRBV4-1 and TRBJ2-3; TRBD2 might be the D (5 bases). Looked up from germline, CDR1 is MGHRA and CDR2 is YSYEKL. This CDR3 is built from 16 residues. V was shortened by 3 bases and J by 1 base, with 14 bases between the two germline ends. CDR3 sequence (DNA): TGCGCCAGCAGCCACCCGGGGTTCGGCGGCACAGATACGCAGTATTTT. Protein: CASSHPGFGGTDTQYF.

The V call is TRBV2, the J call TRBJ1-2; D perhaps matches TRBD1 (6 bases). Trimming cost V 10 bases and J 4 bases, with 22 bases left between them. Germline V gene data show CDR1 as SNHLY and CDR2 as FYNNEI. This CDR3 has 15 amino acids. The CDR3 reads CATPTPYREGYGYTF. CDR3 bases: TGTGCCACCCCGACCCCCTACAGGGAGGGCTATGGCTACACCTTC.

The CDR3 coding sequence is TGTGCCAGCAGTTTACGGGACACAAGCTCTGGGGCCAACGTCCTGACTTTC. This gives the protein CASSLRDTSSGANVLTF. V usage is TRBV27 and J usage is TRBJ2-6; tentatively, D is TRBD1 (6 bases). Per the germline V gene, CDR1 is MNHEY and CDR2 is SMNVEV (reference sequence). The V end lost 2 bases, the J end lost 0 bases, and 11 bases lay between the germline ends. The CDR3 contains 17 residues.

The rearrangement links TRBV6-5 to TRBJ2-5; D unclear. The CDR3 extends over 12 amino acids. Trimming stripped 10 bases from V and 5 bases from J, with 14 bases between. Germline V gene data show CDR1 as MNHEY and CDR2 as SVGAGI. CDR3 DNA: TGTGCCACGTATGGTTTTAAGGAGACCCAGTACTTC. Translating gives CATYGFKETQYF.

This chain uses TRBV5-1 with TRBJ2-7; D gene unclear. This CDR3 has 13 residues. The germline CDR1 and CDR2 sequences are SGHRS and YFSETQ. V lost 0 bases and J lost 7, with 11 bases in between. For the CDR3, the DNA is TGCGCCAGCAGCTTGGGGGCCCGGGCGGAGCAGTACTTC. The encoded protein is CASSLGARAEQYF.

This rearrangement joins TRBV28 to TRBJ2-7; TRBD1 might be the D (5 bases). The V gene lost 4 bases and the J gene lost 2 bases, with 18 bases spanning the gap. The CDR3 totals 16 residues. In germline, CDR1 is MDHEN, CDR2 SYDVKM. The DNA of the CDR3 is TGTGCCAGCAGTTCCACACTGGGGCAGTCTCCCTACGAGCAGTACTTC. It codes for CASSSTLGQSPYEQYF.

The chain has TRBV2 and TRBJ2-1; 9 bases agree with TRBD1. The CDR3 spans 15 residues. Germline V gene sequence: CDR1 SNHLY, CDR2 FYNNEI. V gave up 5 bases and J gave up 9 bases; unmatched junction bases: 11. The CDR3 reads CASSPDRGAWIEQFF. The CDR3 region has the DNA TGTGCCAGCAGTCCGGACAGGGGCGCCTGGATTGAGCAGTTCTTC.

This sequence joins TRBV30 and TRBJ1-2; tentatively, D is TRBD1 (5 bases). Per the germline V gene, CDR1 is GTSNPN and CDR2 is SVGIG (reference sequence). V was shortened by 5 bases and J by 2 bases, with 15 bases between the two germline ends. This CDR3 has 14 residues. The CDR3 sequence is CAWGTQGGNYGYTF. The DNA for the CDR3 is TGTGCCTGGGGCACTCAGGGTGGCAACTATGGCTACACCTTC.

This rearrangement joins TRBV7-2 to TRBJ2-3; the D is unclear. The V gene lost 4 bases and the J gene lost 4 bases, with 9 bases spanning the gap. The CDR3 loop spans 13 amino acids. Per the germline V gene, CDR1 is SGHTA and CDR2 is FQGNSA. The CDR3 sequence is CASSYGLADTQYF. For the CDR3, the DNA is TGTGCCAGCAGCTACGGGTTGGCAGATACGCAGTATTTT.

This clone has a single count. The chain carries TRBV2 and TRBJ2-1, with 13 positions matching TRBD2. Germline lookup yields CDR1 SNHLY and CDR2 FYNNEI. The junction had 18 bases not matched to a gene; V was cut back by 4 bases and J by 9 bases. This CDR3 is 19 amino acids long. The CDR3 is CASSGGWGGGTSGIGEQFF. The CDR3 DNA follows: TGTGCCAGCAGTGGAGGGTGGGGAGGTGGGACTAGCGGGATTGGTGAGCAGTTCTTC.